This section outlines one TCR beta chain sequence together with its context. The sample is drawn from a study of blood T cell repertoires in COVID-19. Study at large: COVID-19 samples collected from the United States, Italy and Spain covered acute and convalescent phases. Sources were T cells, B-cell-depleted T cells, or PBMCs; the material itself was cDNA or gDNA.

Seattle patient enrollment occurred during active infection, with longitudinal follow-up thereafter. Original methodology: Amplified reference gene primers provided the basis for estimating nucleated cell counts. Sequencing used immunoSEQ multiplex PCR; TCRdb keeps in-frame clones, though not all of them. V, J and clone size derive from that table, while D and trimming were established from the DNA sequence. The sample has 350,000 to 400,000 clones; 75% to 90% are singletons. Germline V gene lookup returns CDR1 ENHRY and CDR2 SYGVKD. V lost 11 bases to trimming and J lost 8 bases; unmatched junction nucleotides: 14. This CDR3 region has 13 residues.

The sequenced sample consisted of peripheral blood. The receptor's source is a woman aged 55-70 years with COVID-19, enrolled during active disease. The genes are TRBV10-3 and TRBJ1-2, with 7 bases that match TRBD1. The CDR3 region is CAVGTASQLGYTF. The CDR3 region has the DNA TGTGCCGTAGGGACAGCTAGTCAACTGGGCTACACCTTC.